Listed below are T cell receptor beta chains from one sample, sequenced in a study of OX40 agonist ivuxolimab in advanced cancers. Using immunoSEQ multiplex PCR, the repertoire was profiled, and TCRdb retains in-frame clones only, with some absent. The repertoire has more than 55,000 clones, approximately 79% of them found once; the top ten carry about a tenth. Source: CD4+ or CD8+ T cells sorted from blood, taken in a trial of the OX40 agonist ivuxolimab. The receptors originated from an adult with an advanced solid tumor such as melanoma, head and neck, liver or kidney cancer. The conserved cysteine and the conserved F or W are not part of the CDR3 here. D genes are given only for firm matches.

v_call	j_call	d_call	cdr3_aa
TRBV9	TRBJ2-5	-	ASSVTVLSGTQY
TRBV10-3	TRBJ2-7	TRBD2	AISGSGDSYEQY
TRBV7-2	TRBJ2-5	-	ASSLVLSGGRRETQY
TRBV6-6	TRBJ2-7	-	ASSYSPSYEQY
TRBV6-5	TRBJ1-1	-	ASSYSNTEAF
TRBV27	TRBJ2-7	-	ASSSSHSYEQY
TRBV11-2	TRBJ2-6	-	ASSVNEANVLT
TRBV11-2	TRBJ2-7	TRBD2	ASSLVRLAGGGEQY
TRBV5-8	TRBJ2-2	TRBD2	ASSFYAGLAIGELF
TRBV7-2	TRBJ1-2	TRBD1	ASSLAGQGAYGYT
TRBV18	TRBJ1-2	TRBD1	ASSPWGQGAPHGYT
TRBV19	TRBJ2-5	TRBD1	ATRQGFQETQY
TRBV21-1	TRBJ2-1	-	ASSTGVLAGNEQF
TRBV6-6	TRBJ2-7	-	ASSYVYEQY
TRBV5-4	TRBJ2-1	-	ASSGGSWNEQF
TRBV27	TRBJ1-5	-	ASSPNNQPQH
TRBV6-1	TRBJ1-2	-	ASSRDGYYGYT
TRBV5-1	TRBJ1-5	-	ASSESPAQPQH
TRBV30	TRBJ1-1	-	ACGMNTEAF
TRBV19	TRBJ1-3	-	ATRGGSGNTIY
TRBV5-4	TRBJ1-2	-	ASSLDNYGYT
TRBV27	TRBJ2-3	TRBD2	ASSLAGDTQY
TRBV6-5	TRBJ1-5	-	ASRRVGMGNQPQH
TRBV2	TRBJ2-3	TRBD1	ASGRQGDTDTQY
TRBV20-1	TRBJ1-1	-	SALGNTEAF
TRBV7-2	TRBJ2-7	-	ASSPSTVYEQY
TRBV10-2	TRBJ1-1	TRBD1	ASSEMLIEGAYTEAF
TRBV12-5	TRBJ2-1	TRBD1	ASGYGTGGHNEQF
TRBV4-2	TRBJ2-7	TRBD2	ASSQGTSGAYEQY
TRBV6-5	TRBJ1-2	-	ASSYSGVDHYGYT